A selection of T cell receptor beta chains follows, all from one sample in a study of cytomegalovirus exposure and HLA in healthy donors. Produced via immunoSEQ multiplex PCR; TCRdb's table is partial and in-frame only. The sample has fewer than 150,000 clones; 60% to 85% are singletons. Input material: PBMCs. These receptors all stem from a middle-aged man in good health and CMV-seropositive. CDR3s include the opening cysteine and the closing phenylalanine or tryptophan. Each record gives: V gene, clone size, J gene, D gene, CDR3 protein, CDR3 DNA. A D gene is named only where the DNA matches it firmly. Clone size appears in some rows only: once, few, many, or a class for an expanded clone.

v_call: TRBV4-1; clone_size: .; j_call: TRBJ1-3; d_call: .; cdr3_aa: CASSPRDIPARNTIYF; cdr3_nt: TGCGCCAGCAGCCCCCGGGACATCCCGGCGCGGAACACCATATATTTT
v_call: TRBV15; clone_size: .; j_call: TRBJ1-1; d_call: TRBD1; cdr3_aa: CATLRPGQGANTEAFF; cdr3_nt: TGTGCCACTCTTCGTCCGGGACAGGGGGCGAACACTGAAGCTTTCTTT
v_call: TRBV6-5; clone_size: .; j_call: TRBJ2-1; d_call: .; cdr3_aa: CASSLSIDEQFF; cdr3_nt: TGTGCCAGCAGTTTAAGCATCGATGAGCAGTTCTTC
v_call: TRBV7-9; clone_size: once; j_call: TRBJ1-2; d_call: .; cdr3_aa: CASSAPEGLRGYTF; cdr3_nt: TGTGCCAGCAGCGCACCGGAGGGGCTCAGGGGCTACACCTTC
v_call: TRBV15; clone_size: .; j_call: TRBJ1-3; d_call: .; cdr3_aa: CATSRGQEGNTIYF; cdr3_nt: TGTGCCACCAGCAGAGGCCAGGAAGGAAACACCATATATTTT
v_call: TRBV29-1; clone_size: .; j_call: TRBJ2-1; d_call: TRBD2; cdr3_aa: CSVGSALAVSSYNEQFF; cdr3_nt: TGCAGCGTTGGGTCAGCACTAGCGGTTAGCTCCTACAATGAGCAGTTCTTC
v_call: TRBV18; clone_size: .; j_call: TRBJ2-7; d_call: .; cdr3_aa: CASSPGVEQYF; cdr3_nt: TGTGCCAGCTCACCCGGAGTCGAGCAGTACTTC
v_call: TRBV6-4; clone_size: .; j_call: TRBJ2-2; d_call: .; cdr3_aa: CASSGQSNTGELFF; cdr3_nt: TGTGCCAGCAGCGGACAGTCGAACACCGGGGAGCTGTTTTTT
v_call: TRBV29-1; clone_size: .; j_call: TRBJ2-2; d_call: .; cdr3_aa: CSVICDTLTGELFF; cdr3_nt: TGCAGCGTTATCTGTGACACCCTCACCGGGGAGCTGTTTTTT
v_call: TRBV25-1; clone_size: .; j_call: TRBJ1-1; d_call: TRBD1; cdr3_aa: CASSRDSIPLNEAFF; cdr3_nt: TGTGCCAGCAGCCGGGACAGTATCCCCCTAAATGAAGCTTTCTTT
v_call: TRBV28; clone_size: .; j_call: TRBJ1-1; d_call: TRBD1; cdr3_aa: CASRETGVGTEAFF; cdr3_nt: TGTGCCAGCAGAGAGACAGGGGTAGGCACTGAAGCTTTCTTT
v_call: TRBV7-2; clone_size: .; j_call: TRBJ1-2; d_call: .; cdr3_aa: CASSFPYSYGYTF; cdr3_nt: TGTGCCAGCAGCTTTCCCTACAGTTATGGCTACACCTTC
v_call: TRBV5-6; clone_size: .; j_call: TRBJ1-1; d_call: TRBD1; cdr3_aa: CASSGNRGLWTEAFF; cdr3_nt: TGTGCCAGCAGCGGAAACAGGGGGCTGTGGACTGAAGCTTTCTTT
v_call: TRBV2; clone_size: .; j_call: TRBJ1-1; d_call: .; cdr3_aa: CASGLGGQAEAFF; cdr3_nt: TGTGCCAGCGGATTGGGGGGGCAGGCTGAAGCTTTCTTT
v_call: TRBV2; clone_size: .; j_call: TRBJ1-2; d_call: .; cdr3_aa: CASSVQVVYGYTF; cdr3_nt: TGTGCCAGCAGTGTGCAGGTAGTCTATGGCTACACCTTC
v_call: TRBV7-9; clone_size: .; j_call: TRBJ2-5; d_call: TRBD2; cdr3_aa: CASSSSSGQETQYF; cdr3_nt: TGTGCCAGCAGCTCCTCTAGCGGGCAAGAGACCCAGTACTTC
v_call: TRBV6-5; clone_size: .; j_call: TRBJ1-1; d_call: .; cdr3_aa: CASKPGRRLNTEAFF; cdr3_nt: TGTGCCAGCAAACCTGGGCGACGGTTGAACACTGAAGCTTTCTTT
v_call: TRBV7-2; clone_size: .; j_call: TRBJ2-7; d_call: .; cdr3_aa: CASSLARQGGEQYF; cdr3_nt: TGTGCCAGCAGCTTAGCGCGGCAGGGGGGCGAGCAGTACTTC
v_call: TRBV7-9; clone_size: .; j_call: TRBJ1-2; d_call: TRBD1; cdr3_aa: CASSDRAKGGYTF; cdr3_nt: TGTGCCAGCAGCGACAGGGCTAAAGGGGGCTACACCTTC
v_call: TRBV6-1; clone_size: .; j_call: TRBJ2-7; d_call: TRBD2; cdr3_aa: CASSGLGTSSYEQYF; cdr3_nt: TGTGCCAGCAGTGGGCTCGGGACTAGCAGCTACGAGCAGTACTTC
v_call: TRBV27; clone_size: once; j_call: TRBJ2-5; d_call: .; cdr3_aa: CASSLDPRETQYF; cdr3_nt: TGTGCCAGCAGTTTAGACCCCAGGGAGACCCAGTACTTC
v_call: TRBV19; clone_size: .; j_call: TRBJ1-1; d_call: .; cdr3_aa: CATQTGQNEAFF; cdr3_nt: TGTGCCACTCAGACCGGACAGAATGAAGCTTTCTTT
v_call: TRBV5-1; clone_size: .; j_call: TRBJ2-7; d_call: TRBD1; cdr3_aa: CASSSGQGFTYEQYF; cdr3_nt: TGCGCCAGCAGCTCGGGACAGGGGTTCACCTACGAGCAGTACTTC
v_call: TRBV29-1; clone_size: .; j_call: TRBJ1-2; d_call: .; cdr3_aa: CSVGRSYGYTF; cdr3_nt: TGCAGCGTAGGCAGGTCCTATGGCTACACCTTC
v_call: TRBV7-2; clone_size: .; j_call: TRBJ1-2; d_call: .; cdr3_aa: CASSLAGRGSHGYTF; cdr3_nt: TGTGCCAGCAGCTTAGCGGGCAGGGGTAGCCATGGCTACACCTTC
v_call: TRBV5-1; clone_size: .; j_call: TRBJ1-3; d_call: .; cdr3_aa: CASSLRGGGNTIYF; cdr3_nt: TGCGCCAGCAGCTTGCGCGGAGGGGGAAACACCATATATTTT
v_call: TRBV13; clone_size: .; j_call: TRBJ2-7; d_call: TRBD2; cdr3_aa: CASSLGTSGGTTYEQYF; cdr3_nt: TGTGCCAGCAGCTTAGGCACTAGCGGGGGAACTACCTACGAGCAGTACTTC
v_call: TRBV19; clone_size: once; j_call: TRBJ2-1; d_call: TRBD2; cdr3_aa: CASSRGLAAYNEQFF; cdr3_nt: TGTGCCAGTAGTCGGGGACTAGCGGCCTACAATGAGCAGTTCTTC
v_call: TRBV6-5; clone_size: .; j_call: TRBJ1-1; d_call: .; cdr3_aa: CASRQRPGAEAFF; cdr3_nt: TGTGCCAGCAGACAGCGGCCGGGGGCTGAAGCTTTCTTT
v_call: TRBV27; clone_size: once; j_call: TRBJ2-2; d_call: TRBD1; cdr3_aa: CASSQQGAEYTGELFF; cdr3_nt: TGTGCCAGCAGCCAACAGGGGGCCGAGTACACCGGGGAGCTGTTTTTT